This record looks at one T cell receptor (beta chain) sequence and its context. The CDR3 runs 13 residues. V was shortened by 3 bases and J by 1 base, with 6 bases between the two germline ends. CDR1 is ENHRY, CDR2 SYGVKD, per germline. The sample originates from a study of blood T cells in healthy people across ages. Primed by a sample-barcoded 5' primer and a J-beta primer mix, a second PCR proceeded for about 7 to 11 cycles. TCRdb independently ran MiXCR on the 5' RACE reads; one entry per CDR3 protein. The data hold approximately 2,000,000 distinct CDR3 sequences, with around 40% observed a single time.

The J gene is TRBJ1-1, the V gene TRBV10-3; no definite D call. Sequenced sample: blood. The clonotype originates from a human donor in good health. Here the CDR3 reads CAISESWNTEAFF. CDR3 DNA sequence: TGTGCCATCAGTGAATCGTGGAACACTGAAGCTTTCTTT.